This note documents a single TCR beta chain sequence. The target of this receptor is not known. Per-nucleotide qualities are absent, and no much larger clonotype sits a single base away. Its CDR3 holds 15 amino acids, cysteine through phenylalanine. The kept DNA is CDR3 alone, 45 bases in frame from the first base. Trimming removed 4 bases from V and 8 bases from J; the gene matches leave 8 bases unexplained. In the germline V gene, CDR1 corresponds to SGHVS and CDR2 to FQNEAQ. The sample belongs to a study of T cell responses to AZD1222 COVID-19 vaccine (dated by TCRdb to the early 2020s). Broadly, across the study: TCR sequencing was performed for more than 230 trial participants, of whom around 200 were given two doses of AZD1222 and approximately 25 were given two doses of MenACWY control vaccine. Trial participants were enrolled by age into 18-55, 56-69 and 70-plus year subgroups, with roughly 160, 29 and 62 TCR-sequenced participants respectively.

This specimen's time point label, interpreted: about 28 days (+/-7) after the second vaccine dose. AZD1222 recipients with second doses at about 4 weeks or about 12 weeks were pooled, because spike-specific TCR depth and breadth did not differ between schedules. The vaccinee samples were drawn from two UK trials, COV001 and COV002, one of which was a single-blind randomized controlled phase 2/3 trial testing AZD1222 (ChAdOx1 nCoV-19) in healthy adults. Trial participant PBMC samples were collected at day 0 and day 28 after the second dose for TCRbeta chain sequencing. Overall study outcomes, separate from this receptor: Conclusions about previously exposed vaccinees are limited because only five to seven AZD1222 recipients were SARS-CoV-2 seropositive at baseline. Nearly half of unique spike-specific TCRs reportedly recognized epitopes outside regions mutated in the B.1.351 and B.1.1.7 variants. Participants were mostly white British, with more females than males. The authors suggested clonal diversity may have been underestimated. The whole spike protein was spanned by vaccine-associated CD4 TCRs, and dominant responses were seen in regions 160-218 and 743-854. A significant rise in spike-specific TCR breadth and depth was observed after two AZD1222 doses relative to day 0 and relative to MenACWY recipients. The 56-69-year group was small, and its depth increase did not reach significance, likely because of low power. No day 14 peak-response samples were available, so repertoires were characterized only after the peak T cell response.

The CDR3 regions of human TCRbeta chains were analyzed by immunosequencing. Per the authors' processing: Repertoire TCRs were matched against a reference library of SARS-CoV-2-specific TCRs generated with the MIRA antigen-specificity platform. Breadth was defined as the fraction of unique TCRs that were SARS-CoV-2-associated. Depth was defined as the fraction of total T cells that were SARS-CoV-2-associated. Using the MIRA data, each spike-specific TCR was mapped to the spike region that the TCR reacts to and placed in a CD4 or CD8 class. Log10-transformed breadth and depth values were compared by one-way ANOVA with Sidak's multiple comparisons tests. TCRdb re-hosts the immuneACCESS table, in-frame sequences only. Its copies lack some clones; in the studies checked, an unresolved V gene accounts for under half of them, and the cause for the rest is not known. V, J and clone size derive from that table, while D and trimming were established from the DNA sequence. Present in this sample are 80,000 or so clones, around 85% of which were seen just once. Clones ranked in the top ten supply about 9.4% of the sample.

The clonotype was recovered from an adult who received the AZD1222 COVID-19 vaccine. The rearranged chain carries TRBV7-8 and TRBJ2-1, with 10 bases aligning to TRBD1. This specimen was peripheral blood, taken 28 days after the second AZD1222 dose. The sequence in DNA is TGTGCCAGCAGCTCCAGACAGGGGGCTTTGGATGAGCAGTTCTTC. It specifies CASSSRQGALDEQFF.